This is a list of T cell receptor beta chains from one sample in a study of cytomegalovirus exposure and HLA in healthy donors. Here immunoSEQ multiplex PCR was the method, and the copy in TCRdb shows in-frame clones only, minus some. In the table there are about 57,000 clones, roughly 80% of which are singletons. Specimen: PBMCs. The receptors stem from a man younger than 45 in good health and CMV-seronegative. Both conserved end residues are part of each CDR3. A D gene is named only where the DNA matches it firmly. The size of a clone is reported for some rows only, either as once, few or many, or as a class for expanded clones.

>.|TRBJ2-7|TRBV25-1|TRBD2
TGTGCCAGCAGGCCAAGCGGGAGCTACGAGCAGTACTTC
CASRPSGSYEQYF
>.|TRBJ2-1|TRBV6-5|TRBD2
TGTGCCAGCAGCGCGGGGGAGTCCTACAATGAGCAGTTCTTC
CASSAGESYNEQFF
>.|TRBJ2-2|TRBV5-6|.
TGTGCCAGCAGCCACCCGAGGACCGGGGAGCTGTTTTTT
CASSHPRTGELFF
>.|TRBJ1-5|TRBV30|.
TGTGCCTGGAGTCCGGGAAACAGGGAAGGCAATCAGCCCCAGCATTTT
CAWSPGNREGNQPQHF
>.|TRBJ2-5|TRBV6-5|TRBD1
TGTGCCAGCAGTCTCCGGGGACAGGGAGAGACCCAGTACTTC
CASSLRGQGETQYF
>.|TRBJ2-7|TRBV7-6|.
TGTGCCAGCAGCTCGACAGTCGGAACCTACGAGCAGTACTTC
CASSSTVGTYEQYF
>.|TRBJ1-3|TRBV2|.
TGTGCCAGCAGACGCGGGACCCCGCTCGTTCGCACCATATATTTT
CASRRGTPLVRTIYF
>.|TRBJ1-1|TRBV7-9|TRBD1
TGTGCCAGCAGCCTTGAAGCAGGGGGCTGGACTGAAGCTTTCTTT
CASSLEAGGWTEAFF
>.|TRBJ2-7|TRBV2|TRBD2
TGTGCCAGCAGTGAAGGACTAGCGGGAGGGCTCCACGAGCAGTACTTC
CASSEGLAGGLHEQYF
>.|TRBJ2-3|TRBV13|TRBD1
TGTGCCAGCAGCTTGCGGACAGGGGGAACAGATACGCAGTATTTT
CASSLRTGGTDTQYF
>once|TRBJ1-2|TRBV7-9|TRBD1
TGTGCCAGCAGCCCATTGGACAGGGACCCCTATGGCTACACCTTC
CASSPLDRDPYGYTF
>.|TRBJ2-2|TRBV2|TRBD1
TGTGCCAAGCGGAAAGGGACAGGGACCACCGGGGAGCTGTTTTTT
CAKRKGTGTTGELFF
>once|TRBJ2-1|TRBV7-2|TRBD2
TGTGCCAGCAGCTTAAATAGCGGGAGGTTCAACAATGAGCAGTTCTTC
CASSLNSGRFNNEQFF
>.|TRBJ1-4|TRBV19|.
TGTGCCAGTAGTATCTTTTTGGACACACCAAATGAAAAACTGTTTTTT
CASSIFLDTPNEKLFF
>.|TRBJ2-3|TRBV30|.
TGTGCCTGGAGTGTACGGACTATCGATACGCAGTATTTT
CAWSVRTIDTQYF
>.|TRBJ2-2|TRBV7-9|.
TGTGCCAGCCCCACAGGATTGAACACCGGGGAGCTGTTTTTT
CASPTGLNTGELFF
>.|TRBJ2-1|TRBV5-6|TRBD2
TGTGCGGGGGGGGTAGCGCGAAACAATGAGCAGTTCTTC
CAGGVARNNEQFF
>.|TRBJ2-7|TRBV7-9|TRBD1
TGTGCCAGCAGCTCGACAGGGGGCCCCAAAGGGAACGAGCAGTACTTC
CASSSTGGPKGNEQYF
>.|TRBJ2-1|TRBV6-5|.
TGTGCCAGCAGCCCTACTAGAGGCTCCTACAATGAGCAGTTCTTC
CASSPTRGSYNEQFF
>.|TRBJ2-7|TRBV6-5|TRBD1
TGTGCCAGCAGTTACGGGACAGAGGCCAACGAGCAGTACTTC
CASSYGTEANEQYF
>.|TRBJ2-7|TRBV5-6|TRBD1
TGTGCCAGCAGCTTGGCCGGGACAGGGGGCTACGAGCAGTACTTC
CASSLAGTGGYEQYF
>.|TRBJ2-1|TRBV6-1|TRBD2
TGTGCCAGCAGTGAAGGGGCGGGAGCGGCGTCTGAGCAGTTCTTC
CASSEGAGAASEQFF
>once|TRBJ2-7|TRBV9|TRBD2
TGTGCCAGCAGCGCCCGGGTCGGGGGGTCCGTCGAGCAGTACTTC
CASSARVGGSVEQYF
>.|TRBJ1-1|TRBV5-8|TRBD1
TGTGCCAGCAGCTCCTACAGGGGAACTGAAGCTTTCTTT
CASSSYRGTEAFF
>.|TRBJ1-2|TRBV6-5|TRBD1
TGTGCCAGCAGTTACTCCAGGGGGGATGGCTATGGCTACACCTTC
CASSYSRGDGYGYTF
>.|TRBJ1-4|TRBV5-6|TRBD1
TGTGCCAGCAGCTTAGGACAGGGGAAATTCGAAAAACTGTTTTTT
CASSLGQGKFEKLFF
>.|TRBJ1-2|TRBV7-2|TRBD1
TGTGCCAGCAGCCCAGACCGACAGGGTAGGGACTATGGCTACACCTTC
CASSPDRQGRDYGYTF
>.|TRBJ1-4|TRBV19|.
TGTGCCAGTAGTATAGACAGGGGCCGTGAAAAACTGTTTTTT
CASSIDRGREKLFF
>.|TRBJ1-3|TRBV18|.
TGTGCCAGCTCACCGGTCGGTGGCACCATATATTTT
CASSPVGGTIYF
>.|TRBJ2-2|TRBV6-4|.
TGTGCCAGCACCAACGGGAGCGGGGAGCTGTTTTTT
CASTNGSGELFF
>.|TRBJ1-2|TRBV27|.
TGTGCCAGCAGTTTATTCGGGAGGGGCCCGGCTTGTGGCTACACCTTC
CASSLFGRGPACGYTF